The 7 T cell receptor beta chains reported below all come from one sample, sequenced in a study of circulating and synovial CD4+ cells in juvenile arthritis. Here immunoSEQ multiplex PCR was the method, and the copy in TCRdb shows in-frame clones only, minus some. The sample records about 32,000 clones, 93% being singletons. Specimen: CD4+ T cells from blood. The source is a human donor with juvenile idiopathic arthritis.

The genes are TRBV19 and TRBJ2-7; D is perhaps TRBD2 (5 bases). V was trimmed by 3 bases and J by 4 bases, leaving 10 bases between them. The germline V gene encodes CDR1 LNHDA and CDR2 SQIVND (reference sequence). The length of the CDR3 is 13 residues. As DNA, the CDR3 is TGTGCCAGTAGTATGGGAGACACTTACGAGCAGTACTTC. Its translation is CASSMGDTYEQYF.

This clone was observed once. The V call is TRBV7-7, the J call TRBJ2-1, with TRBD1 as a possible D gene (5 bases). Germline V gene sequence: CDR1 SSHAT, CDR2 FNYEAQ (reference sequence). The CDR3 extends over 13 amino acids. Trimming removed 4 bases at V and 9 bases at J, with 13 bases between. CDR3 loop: CASSSDRQGEQFF. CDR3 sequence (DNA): TGTGCCAGCAGCTCGGACCGGCAGGGTGAGCAGTTCTTC.

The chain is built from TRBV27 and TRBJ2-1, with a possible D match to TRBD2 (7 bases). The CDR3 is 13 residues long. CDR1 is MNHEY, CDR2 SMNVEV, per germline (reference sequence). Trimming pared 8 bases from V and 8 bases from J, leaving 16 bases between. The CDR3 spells CASRLAEGDEQFF. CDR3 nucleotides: TGTGCCAGCCGGCTAGCGGAGGGGGATGAGCAGTTCTTC.

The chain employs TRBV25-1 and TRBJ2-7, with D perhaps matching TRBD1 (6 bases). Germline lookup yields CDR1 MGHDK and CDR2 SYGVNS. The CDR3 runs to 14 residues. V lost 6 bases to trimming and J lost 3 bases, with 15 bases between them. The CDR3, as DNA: TGTGCCAGCAGCCGGGACAACCACTACTACGAGCAGTACTTC. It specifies CASSRDNHYYEQYF.

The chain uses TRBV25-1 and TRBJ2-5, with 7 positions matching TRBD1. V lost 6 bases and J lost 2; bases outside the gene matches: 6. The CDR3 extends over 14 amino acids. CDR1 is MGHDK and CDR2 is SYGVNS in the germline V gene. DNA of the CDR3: TGTGCCAGCAGGGGGGACAGCCCTCAAGAGACCCAGTACTTC. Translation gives CASRGDSPQETQYF.

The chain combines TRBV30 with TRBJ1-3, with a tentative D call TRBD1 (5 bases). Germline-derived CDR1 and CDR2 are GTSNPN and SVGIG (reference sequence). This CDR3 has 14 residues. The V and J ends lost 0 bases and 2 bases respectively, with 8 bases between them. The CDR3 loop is CAWSVGGAGNTIYF. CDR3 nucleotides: TGTGCCTGGAGTGTAGGAGGGGCTGGAAACACCATATATTTT.

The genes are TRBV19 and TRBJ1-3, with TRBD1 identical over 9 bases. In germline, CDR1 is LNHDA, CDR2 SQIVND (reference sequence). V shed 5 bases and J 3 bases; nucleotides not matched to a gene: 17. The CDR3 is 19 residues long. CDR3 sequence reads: CASSYLTGQGRVLGNTIYF. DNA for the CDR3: TGTGCCAGTAGTTATTTAACGGGACAGGGACGGGTCCTTGGAAACACCATATATTTT. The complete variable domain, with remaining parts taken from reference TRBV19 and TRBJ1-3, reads DGGITQSPKYLFRKEGQNVTLSCEQNLNHDAMYWYRQDPGQGLRLIYYSQIVNDFQKGDIAEGYSVSREKKESFPLTVTSAQKNPTAFYLCASSYLTGQGRVLGNTIYFGEGSWLTVV.